This T cell receptor (beta chain) came from a study of T-cell memory formation after mild COVID-19. Concerning this clonotype: The antigen remains unidentified.

From 5'RACE with constant-segment primers came TCR alpha and TCR beta cDNA libraries that carried sample barcodes and UMIs. A single record per CDR3 protein comes from TCRdb applying MiXCR to the 5' RACE reads. The profile shows hundreds of thousands of distinct CDR3 sequences, more than 15% of them singletons. The germline V gene encodes CDR1 SGHDN and CDR2 FVKESK. Trimming left V 1 base short and J 9 bases short, with 22 bases between. This CDR3 is built from 17 residues. Study-level findings and limits: Proof of SARS-CoV-2 specificity was absent for the second-wave clones that crested on day 37.

The chain is built from TRBV14 and TRBJ2-1, with D perhaps TRBD2 (6 bases). The receptor's source is a young man who had mild COVID-19 (a few samples of this study predate the infection). Cell type and time point are not known. Material: PBMCs or a T cell subset sorted from them (not recorded which). CDR3: CASSQGASVISMGEQFF. CDR3 coding DNA: TGTGCCAGCAGCCAAGGGGCTAGCGTCATTTCAATGGGTGAGCAGTTCTTC.